This paragraph covers one T cell receptor beta chain sequence. These data are taken from a study of T cell changes during pregnancy in multiple sclerosis. Sequencing was performed with immunoSEQ multiplex PCR; in TCRdb, only in-frame clones are kept and a portion is missing. The sample gives 60,000 to 85,000 clones, about nine tenths of which show up once; about 2.3% is in the top ten. Material: peripheral blood, obtained in the first trimester of pregnancy. The receptor was isolated from a female donor with multiple sclerosis, enrolled in a pregnancy study.

The CDR3 reads CASSQVAGQGHQPQHF. The DNA for the CDR3 is TGCGCCAGCAGCCAAGTCGCGGGACAGGGGCATCAGCCCCAGCATTTT. The chain employs TRBV4-1 and TRBJ1-5, with 10 positions matching TRBD1. Trimming took 1 base from V and 5 from J; bases not matched to a gene: 5. The CDR3 totals 16 residues. Germline CDR1 and CDR2: MGHRA and YSYEKL.